These T cell receptor beta chains were read from a single sample in a study of blood T cell repertoires in COVID-19. The method was immunoSEQ multiplex PCR; TCRdb's version includes in-frame clones alone and lacks a portion of them. Of around 190,000 clones in the sample, roughly 85% were seen once. The source material was PBMCs or T cells enriched from blood (not recorded which). Every receptor here comes from a woman aged 18-35 years who had recovered from COVID-19. CDR3s include the opening cysteine and the closing phenylalanine or tryptophan. The order of the fields is CDR3 DNA, CDR3 protein, D gene, J gene, V gene, clone size. D genes are given only for firm matches. Some rows have no size entry. The others give once, few or many, or a class for an expanded clone.

cdr3_nt: TGTGCCAGCAGTTACCATCCTTATCGAGTAGGGGACGAGCAGTACTTC; cdr3_aa: CASSYHPYRVGDEQYF; d_call: NA; j_call: TRBJ2-7; v_call: TRBV6-5; clone_size: NA
cdr3_nt: TGCAGCGTCGCCGTGACAGGGAAGGCTCAGTACTTC; cdr3_aa: CSVAVTGKAQYF; d_call: TRBD1; j_call: TRBJ2-7; v_call: TRBV29-1; clone_size: NA
cdr3_nt: TGTGCCAGCAGCTTGGGGGGGACATCTAACTATGGCTACACCTTC; cdr3_aa: CASSLGGTSNYGYTF; d_call: NA; j_call: TRBJ1-2; v_call: TRBV5-4; clone_size: NA
cdr3_nt: TGTGCCAGCAGCCACTTGACAGGGGGTACTGGAAACACCATATATTTT; cdr3_aa: CASSHLTGGTGNTIYF; d_call: TRBD1; j_call: TRBJ1-3; v_call: TRBV16; clone_size: NA
cdr3_nt: TGTGCCAGCATGCTCAACCTGGACAGGAGTACGGATGGCTACACCTTC; cdr3_aa: CASMLNLDRSTDGYTF; d_call: TRBD1; j_call: TRBJ1-2; v_call: TRBV2; clone_size: NA
cdr3_nt: TGTGCCAGCAGTTACCAGACGGGTTTTCAAGGAGAAAAACTGTTTTTT; cdr3_aa: CASSYQTGFQGEKLFF; d_call: NA; j_call: TRBJ1-4; v_call: TRBV6-5; clone_size: NA
cdr3_nt: TGTGCCAGTAGTATAGGGACTAGAGGGTTTTACAATGAGCAGTTCTTC; cdr3_aa: CASSIGTRGFYNEQFF; d_call: TRBD2; j_call: TRBJ2-1; v_call: TRBV19; clone_size: NA
cdr3_nt: TGCGCCAGCACTCCCAATATTGAGCAGAACACTGAAGCTTTCTTT; cdr3_aa: CASTPNIEQNTEAFF; d_call: NA; j_call: TRBJ1-1; v_call: TRBV10-1; clone_size: NA
cdr3_nt: TGTGCCAGCAGTTACCCCCGGACAGGACGATCCTATGGCTACACCTTC; cdr3_aa: CASSYPRTGRSYGYTF; d_call: TRBD1; j_call: TRBJ1-2; v_call: TRBV6-2/TRBV6-3; clone_size: NA
cdr3_nt: TGTGCCAGCAGCCAAGGGACTAGCGGGGACTCCTACGAGCAGTACTTC; cdr3_aa: CASSQGTSGDSYEQYF; d_call: TRBD2; j_call: TRBJ2-7; v_call: TRBV4-2; clone_size: few
cdr3_nt: TGTGCCAGCAGCTACTCCAATGAGCAGTTCTTC; cdr3_aa: CASSYSNEQFF; d_call: NA; j_call: TRBJ2-1; v_call: TRBV12-3/TRBV12-4; clone_size: NA
cdr3_nt: TGCGCCAGCAGCCCTGAACTCACAGGGCCCGAAGCTTTCTTT; cdr3_aa: CASSPELTGPEAFF; d_call: NA; j_call: TRBJ1-1; v_call: TRBV4-3; clone_size: once
cdr3_nt: TGCAGTGCGCAACAGTATAATGAGCAGTTCTTC; cdr3_aa: CSAQQYNEQFF; d_call: NA; j_call: TRBJ2-1; v_call: TRBV20-1; clone_size: NA
cdr3_nt: TGTGCCAGCAGCTTAGCGCGGGCAAACCAAGAGACCCAGTACTTC; cdr3_aa: CASSLARANQETQYF; d_call: NA; j_call: TRBJ2-5; v_call: TRBV7-2; clone_size: few
cdr3_nt: TGTGCCAGCAGTTTATCCAGCTATGGCTACACCTTC; cdr3_aa: CASSLSSYGYTF; d_call: NA; j_call: TRBJ1-2; v_call: TRBV28; clone_size: NA
cdr3_nt: TGTGCCAGCAGCCAAGAGGGGAGTCAGCCCCAGCATTTT; cdr3_aa: CASSQEGSQPQHF; d_call: NA; j_call: TRBJ1-5; v_call: TRBV4-2; clone_size: NA
cdr3_nt: TGCGCCAGCAGCCCCCCGATCCGGGACAGGGACACAGATACGCAGTATTTT; cdr3_aa: CASSPPIRDRDTDTQYF; d_call: TRBD1; j_call: TRBJ2-3; v_call: TRBV4-1; clone_size: NA
cdr3_nt: TGTGCCAGCAGTGAAGGGGGAGGGGGAGATCAGCCCCAGCATTTT; cdr3_aa: CASSEGGGGDQPQHF; d_call: NA; j_call: TRBJ1-5; v_call: TRBV6-4; clone_size: NA
cdr3_nt: TGTGCCAGCAGCCGAGGGTCGCAAATAAACAATGAGCAGTTCTTC; cdr3_aa: CASSRGSQINNEQFF; d_call: NA; j_call: TRBJ2-1; v_call: TRBV5-6; clone_size: NA
cdr3_nt: TGTGCCAGCAGACTGACTAGCGGGAGTTTCTATGAGCAGTTCTTC; cdr3_aa: CASRLTSGSFYEQFF; d_call: TRBD2; j_call: TRBJ2-1; v_call: TRBV2; clone_size: once
cdr3_nt: TGTGCCAGCTCCGGGACAGGGGAGGGTAATGAGCAGTTCTTC; cdr3_aa: CASSGTGEGNEQFF; d_call: TRBD1; j_call: TRBJ2-1; v_call: TRBV18; clone_size: NA
cdr3_nt: TGTGCCAGTCTACCCGGGGACTTCTCTGAAGCTTTCTTT; cdr3_aa: CASLPGDFSEAFF; d_call: NA; j_call: TRBJ1-1; v_call: TRBV19; clone_size: NA
cdr3_nt: TGTGCCAGCACCTCAGGGGCCTCCTATGGCTACACCTTC; cdr3_aa: CASTSGASYGYTF; d_call: NA; j_call: TRBJ1-2; v_call: TRBV28; clone_size: once
cdr3_nt: TGTGCCATCTCTGGACAGAAAGACTATGGCTACACCTTC; cdr3_aa: CAISGQKDYGYTF; d_call: NA; j_call: TRBJ1-2; v_call: TRBV10-3; clone_size: NA
cdr3_nt: TGTGCCAGCAGCGTACATCCGACTAGCGGGTCGACAGATACGCAGTATTTT; cdr3_aa: CASSVHPTSGSTDTQYF; d_call: TRBD2; j_call: TRBJ2-3; v_call: TRBV9; clone_size: NA
cdr3_nt: TGTGCCAGCAGCCAGGAGACAGGGGTTGTGGGCGAGCAGTACTTC; cdr3_aa: CASSQETGVVGEQYF; d_call: TRBD1; j_call: TRBJ2-7; v_call: TRBV14; clone_size: once
cdr3_nt: TGTGCCAGCAGCCGCTACCCCGGGACAGGTTCCTTT; cdr3_aa: CASSRYPGTGSF; d_call: TRBD1; j_call: TRBJ1-6; v_call: TRBV6-5; clone_size: NA
cdr3_nt: TGTGCCAGCAGCGTAGGGACAGTTCCGTCTGGCTACACCTTC; cdr3_aa: CASSVGTVPSGYTF; d_call: NA; j_call: TRBJ1-2; v_call: TRBV9; clone_size: NA
cdr3_nt: TGTGCCAGTATGTGGGGGCTCGGCACTGAAGCTTTCTTT; cdr3_aa: CASMWGLGTEAFF; d_call: NA; j_call: TRBJ1-1; v_call: TRBV19; clone_size: NA
cdr3_nt: TGTGCCAGTAATTTGGGACTAGCGGATTATACGCAGTATTTT; cdr3_aa: CASNLGLADYTQYF; d_call: TRBD2; j_call: TRBJ2-3; v_call: TRBV19; clone_size: NA
cdr3_nt: TGTGCCAGCAGCCAAGCGACGACTAGCGGAGAAACAGATACGCAGTATTTT; cdr3_aa: CASSQATTSGETDTQYF; d_call: TRBD2; j_call: TRBJ2-3; v_call: TRBV4-2; clone_size: NA
cdr3_nt: TGTGCCAGCAGCGAAACAGGTTCTGCCTATAATTCACCCCTCCACTTT; cdr3_aa: CASSETGSAYNSPLHF; d_call: NA; j_call: TRBJ1-6; v_call: TRBV5-6; clone_size: NA
cdr3_nt: TGCGCCAGCAGCCAAGAAGGCAGGGTTCAAGAGACCCAGTACTTC; cdr3_aa: CASSQEGRVQETQYF; d_call: NA; j_call: TRBJ2-5; v_call: TRBV4-1; clone_size: NA
cdr3_nt: TGTGCCAGCACCCCGGGAGGGGGTGGTTATGGCTACACCTTC; cdr3_aa: CASTPGGGGYGYTF; d_call: NA; j_call: TRBJ1-2; v_call: TRBV7-9; clone_size: NA
cdr3_nt: TGTGCCAGCAGCCTAAGGGGGCTAAACACTGAAGCTTTCTTT; cdr3_aa: CASSLRGLNTEAFF; d_call: TRBD1; j_call: TRBJ1-1; v_call: TRBV7-2; clone_size: few